The 5 T cell receptor beta chains reported below all come from one sample, sequenced in a study of shared clonotypes between healthy human individuals. The repertoire was sequenced with immunoSEQ multiplex PCR; TCRdb's copy has only in-frame clones and lacks some. The sample shows roughly 2.1 million clones, more than 85% of them seen only once. As defined, naive CD8 cells were CD45RO-negative and positively selected for CCR7, with terminally differentiated effector memory CD45RA+ cells excluded. Sequencing was performed on naive CD8+ T cells from PBMCs. These receptors all stem from a man aged 18 to 30 in good health. Some clones in this sample may be carry-over from other donors' samples.

The V gene is TRBV13, the J gene TRBJ2-7, with 7 bases lining up with TRBD1. Trimming took 4 bases from V and 5 from J; bases not matched to a gene: 11. Germline V lookup: CDR1 PRHDT, CDR2 FYEKMQ (reference sequence). The CDR3 consists of 15 residues. The DNA for the CDR3 is TGTGCCAGCAGCTCCCCAGTCGGGACAGAACACGAGCAGTACTTC. This gives the protein CASSSPVGTEHEQYF. Together with reference TRBV13 and TRBJ2-7, the CDR3 gives the full variable domain: AAGVIQSPRHLIKEKRETATLKCYPIPRHDTVYWYQQGPGQDPQFLISFYEKMQSDKGSIPDRFSAQQFSDYHSELNMSSLELGDSALYFCASSSPVGTEHEQYFGPGTRLTVT.

On this clone itself: The sample contains more than one DNA sequence encoding this CDR3. V gene TRBV27 combines with J gene TRBJ2-1, with TRBD2 identical over 12 bases. The CDR3 length is 15 residues. Looked up from germline, CDR1 is MNHEY and CDR2 is SMNVEV (reference sequence). Losses at the gene ends were 4 bases for V and 5 bases for J; bases not matched to a gene: 3. The CDR3 sequence is CASSSRLAGDNEQFF. The CDR3 DNA is TGTGCCAGCAGTTCAAGACTAGCGGGGGACAATGAGCAGTTCTTC.

The genes are TRBV6-6 and TRBJ2-1, with D possibly called TRBD1 or TRBD2 (6 bases each). Germline V gene data show CDR1 as MNHNY and CDR2 as SVGAGI (reference sequence). The CDR3 loop spans 13 amino acids. With 2 bases removed from V and 15 bases from J, the gap between germline ends came to 17 bases. The CDR3, as DNA: TGTGCCAGCAGTTACGGGCAGGAGGGGGAAAGGTTCTTC. It yields the protein CASSYGQEGERFF.

This clone turned up a few times. This sample also contains other DNA sequences that code for the same CDR3. The chain uses TRBV6-5 and TRBJ1-1, with D hard to call. There are 14 residues in the CDR3. Trimming pared 0 bases from V and 5 bases from J, leaving 10 bases between. Germline CDR1 is MNHEY and CDR2 is SVGAGI. In DNA form, the CDR3 reads TGTGCCAGCAGTTACTCGGAGGGAGGGACTGAAGCTTTCTTT. Encoded protein: CASSYSEGGTEAFF.

The rearrangement links TRBV19 to TRBJ1-2; D is undetermined. Trimming removed 0 bases at V and 6 bases at J, with 14 bases between. The CDR3 is made up of 15 amino acids. CDR1 and CDR2 (germline): LNHDA, SQIVND (reference sequence). CDR3 residues: CASSIETGPIDGYTF. CDR3 DNA: TGTGCCAGTAGTATAGAGACGGGCCCGATCGATGGCTACACCTTC.